Here is one TCR beta chain with its context. These data originate in a study of blood T cell repertoires in COVID-19. Background on the study: Acute-phase and convalescent COVID-19 samples originated in the United States, Italy and Spain.

Shortly before study entry, within 2 weeks, exposed participants had met a COVID-19 case. TCRdb's copy holds only in-frame clones and misses some; the assay was immunoSEQ multiplex PCR. The sample contains under 250,000 clones, around four fifths of which appear only once. Trimming pared 5 bases from V and 5 bases from J, leaving 10 bases between. Germline CDR1 MDHEN, CDR2 SYDVKM. The CDR3 covers 13 residues. Sample: PBMCs or T cells enriched from blood (not recorded which). The sequence was collected from a woman aged 50 to 60 who had been exposed to COVID-19. The V gene is TRBV28, the J gene TRBJ1-5; possibly TRBD1 for D (5 bases). The CDR3 nucleotides are TGTGCCAGCAGTCGACAGAAAGATCAGCCCCAGCATTTT. Its translation: CASSRQKDQPQHF.